Listed below are T cell receptor beta chains from one sample, sequenced in a study of shared T cell receptors in the human thymus. Sequencing used immunoSEQ multiplex PCR; TCRdb keeps in-frame clones, though not all of them. The repertoire holds just under 550,000 clones, with about four fifths as singletons. The data also belong to a second study, concerning human thymus T cells.

The sample consisted of thymocytes. The receptors were gathered from a boy younger than two with a congenital heart defect. The CDR3 runs from the conserved cysteine through the conserved F or W. The D gene is left open where the match is weak. Size is stated for part of the rows, as once, few or many counts, or as a class when the clone is expanded.

v_call	clone_size	d_call	j_call	cdr3_nt	cdr3_aa
TRBV4-1	.	.	TRBJ1-5	TGCGCCAGCAGCCATAGAAGCGGTGGGGACAATCAGCCCCAGCATTTT	CASSHRSGGDNQPQHF
TRBV13	.	.	TRBJ2-7	TGTGCCAGCAGCTTAGGCTCGGAGGCCCGTATACACACCTACGAGCAGTACTTC	CASSLGSEARIHTYEQYF
TRBV27	.	.	TRBJ1-1	TGTGCCAGCAGTTTATCGGGGGGTTCCACTGAAGCTTTCTTT	CASSLSGGSTEAFF
TRBV6-6	.	TRBD2	TRBJ2-3	TGTGCCAGCAGTTTAGCGGGAGGGGGGGATACGCAGTATTTT	CASSLAGGGDTQYF
TRBV6-1	.	TRBD1	TRBJ2-7	TGTGCCAGCAGTCCCCGACAGGGGTTCTACGAGCAGTACTTC	CASSPRQGFYEQYF
TRBV11-2	.	.	TRBJ2-1	TGTGCCAGCAGCTCTCTCGGTGGGAGCCCCAGAAATGAGCAGTTCTTC	CASSSLGGSPRNEQFF
TRBV30	.	.	TRBJ2-5	TGTGCCTGGACCACCACAGGGCCTACCGAGACCCAGTACTTC	CAWTTTGPTETQYF
TRBV19	few	TRBD1	TRBJ2-1	TGTGCCAGTAGTATGGAGGACAGGAGCTCCTACAATGAGCAGTTCTTC	CASSMEDRSSYNEQFF
TRBV7-8	.	TRBD1	TRBJ2-7	TGTGCCAGCAGCTTAAGGGAACAGGGGGAGCCCTACGAGCAGTACTTC	CASSLREQGEPYEQYF
TRBV30	.	TRBD2	TRBJ2-1	TGTGCCTGGAGGGTCTTAGCGGGGTCATACAATGAGCAGTTCTTC	CAWRVLAGSYNEQFF
TRBV7-9	.	.	TRBJ1-1	TGTGCCAGCAGCTACGTTGTTGGAGGGGAGTACACTGAAGCTTTCTTT	CASSYVVGGEYTEAFF
TRBV9	.	TRBD1	TRBJ2-7	TGTGCCAGCAGCGTAGGAGGACAGGGAGCCTACGAGCAGTACTTC	CASSVGGQGAYEQYF
TRBV6-5	.	TRBD1	TRBJ1-1	TGTGCCAGCAGTCAAGATAGGGACAGGGGCCGCGGAGCTTTCTTT	CASSQDRDRGRGAFF
TRBV6-4	few	TRBD2	TRBJ2-7	TGTGCCAGCAGTGACTCGGCGGGAGGGCCCTCCTACGAGCAGTACTTC	CASSDSAGGPSYEQYF
TRBV6-5	.	TRBD1	TRBJ2-3	TGTGCCAGCACCCGAGGGACAGGGGGAACAGATACGCAGTATTTT	CASTRGTGGTDTQYF
TRBV7-2	.	TRBD2	TRBJ2-7	TGTGCCAGCAGCCGGGGACTAGCGGTAGTCTACGAGCAGTACTTC	CASSRGLAVVYEQYF
TRBV5-1	.	.	TRBJ2-7	TGCGCCAGCAGCTTGGACGCATCGGGATCTGCGGGGGAGCAGTACTTC	CASSLDASGSAGEQYF
TRBV4-1	.	TRBD1	TRBJ1-2	TGCGCCAGCAGCCAAAAACTTTCGACAGGGGAGCCCGGCTACACCTTC	CASSQKLSTGEPGYTF
TRBV23-1	.	.	TRBJ2-7	TGCGCCAGCAGTCCAAGACAGACCTACGAGCAGTACTTC	CASSPRQTYEQYF
TRBV4-2	.	TRBD1	TRBJ1-1	TGTGCCAGCAGCCCACAGGGGATGAACACTGAAGCTTTCTTT	CASSPQGMNTEAFF
TRBV25-1	.	.	TRBJ1-2	TGTGCCAGCATGACAATCTATGGCTACACCTTC	CASMTIYGYTF
TRBV27	.	.	TRBJ2-2	TGTGCCAGCAGTTCCGTTACCGGGGAGCTGTTTTTT	CASSSVTGELFF
TRBV27	.	.	TRBJ2-2	TGTGCCAGCAGTTTAGCCCCCAGGGCTAACACCGGGGAGCTGTTTTTT	CASSLAPRANTGELFF
TRBV5-6	.	.	TRBJ1-5	TGTGCCAGCAGCTTGAAAGGGGGCAATCAGCCCCAGCATTTT	CASSLKGGNQPQHF
TRBV4-3	.	.	TRBJ2-6	TGCGCCAGCAGCCAAGTAGCGCCGAACTCTGGGGCCAACGTCCTGACTTTC	CASSQVAPNSGANVLTF
TRBV19	.	TRBD1	TRBJ2-1	TGTGGGGGACAGGAGCGCAATGAGCAGTTCTTC	CGGQERNEQFF
TRBV14	.	TRBD2	TRBJ2-7	TGTGCCAGCAGCCTGGGACTAGCGGGAGTTAAATCCTACGAGCAGTACTTC	CASSLGLAGVKSYEQYF
TRBV9	.	TRBD2	TRBJ2-5	TGTGCCAGCAGCGAGGGTAGCGGGAGGCGGGAGACCCAGTACTTC	CASSEGSGRRETQYF
TRBV28	.	TRBD2	TRBJ2-2	TGTGCCAGCAGGCCCGGGAGGCCATACACCGGGGAGCTGTTTTTT	CASRPGRPYTGELFF
TRBV15	.	TRBD1	TRBJ1-2	TGTGCCACCAGCAACCGGGACAGGGAGGCTAACTATGGCTACACCTTC	CATSNRDREANYGYTF
TRBV7-2	.	TRBD1	TRBJ1-5	TGTGCCAGCAGTTATACTCCCGGAGACAGGGGTAGTCAGCCCCAGCATTTT	CASSYTPGDRGSQPQHF
TRBV5-1	.	.	TRBJ2-2	TGCGCCAGCAGCTATGGCCCGCCGGCGGTCACCGGGGAGCTGTTTTTT	CASSYGPPAVTGELFF
TRBV5-4	.	TRBD1	TRBJ2-5	TGTGCCAGCAGCTTGGAACAGGGGTGGAAGACCCAGTACTTC	CASSLEQGWKTQYF
TRBV7-3	.	TRBD2	TRBJ2-1	TGTGCCAGCAGCTTAAACCCGGCTAGCGGGAGTCAGAGCTCCTACAATGAGCAGTTCTTC	CASSLNPASGSQSSYNEQFF
TRBV27	.	.	TRBJ1-5	TGTGCCAGCAGCCACCTGGCGGATCTTAATCAGCCCCAGCATTTT	CASSHLADLNQPQHF
TRBV18	.	.	TRBJ2-7	TGTGCCAGCTCTGGCGGGGCTAGCGTCTCCTACGAGCAGTACTTC	CASSGGASVSYEQYF
TRBV27	.	TRBD2	TRBJ2-1	TGTGCCGGCTCCGGTTGGTGGGTTCCCCGACTAGCGCACAATGAGCAGTTCTTC	CAGSGWWVPRLAHNEQFF
TRBV7-2	.	.	TRBJ2-7	TGTGCCAGCAGCTTAGTCCCGGGGAGCGAGCAGTACTTC	CASSLVPGSEQYF
TRBV5-4	.	TRBD1	TRBJ1-2	TGTGCCAGCAGTGATGACAGGGATCTTCAGGGCTACACCTTC	CASSDDRDLQGYTF
TRBV7-8	few	.	TRBJ2-2	TGTGCCAGCAGCTTAGTTTCGCGAACGAACACCGGGGAGCTGTTTTTT	CASSLVSRTNTGELFF
TRBV11-2	.	TRBD2	TRBJ2-5	TGTGCCAGCAGTTGCGGTAGCGGGTCCCAAGAGACCCAGTACTTC	CASSCGSGSQETQYF
TRBV6-5	.	TRBD1	TRBJ2-7	TGTGCCAGCAGTTATTGGGGACAGTCCTACGAGCAGTACTTC	CASSYWGQSYEQYF